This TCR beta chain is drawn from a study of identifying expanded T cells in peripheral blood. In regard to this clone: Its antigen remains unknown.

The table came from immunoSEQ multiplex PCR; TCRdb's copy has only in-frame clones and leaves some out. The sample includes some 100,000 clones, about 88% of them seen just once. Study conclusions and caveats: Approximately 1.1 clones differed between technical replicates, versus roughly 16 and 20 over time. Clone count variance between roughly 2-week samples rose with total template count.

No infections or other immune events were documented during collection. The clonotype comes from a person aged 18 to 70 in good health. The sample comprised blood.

The CDR3 DNA reads as TGTGCCACGGGGAGGTACGAGCAGTACTTC. Its protein product is CATGRYEQYF. The chain combines TRBV28 with TRBJ2-7; weak D call: TRBD2 (6 bases). CDR1 MDHEN and CDR2 SYDVKM come from the germline V gene. V lost 10 bases to trimming and J lost 4 bases, with 8 bases between them. This CDR3 is 10 amino acids long.